The rows below give T cell receptor beta chains drawn from one sample of a study of T-cell memory formation after mild COVID-19. TCRdb used MiXCR to reprocess the 5' RACE reads, holding one entry per CDR3 protein. Among more than 55,000 distinct CDR3 sequences listed, more than 8% were seen once. Sequenced input: PBMCs or a T cell subset sorted from them (not recorded which). The source is a man aged 18 to 29 who had mild COVID-19 (a few samples of this study predate the infection). Cell type and time point are not known. The conserved cysteine and the conserved F or W are not part of the CDR3 here.

CDR3aa | j_gene | v_gene
ASSMYAGELF | TRBJ2-2 | TRBV7-3
ASSLQGFGETQY | TRBJ2-5 | TRBV7-9
ASRPDRVGGNQPQH | TRBJ1-5 | TRBV12-3/TRBV12-4
ATSDFGQGTDTQY | TRBJ2-3 | TRBV24-1
ASSFYSSTDTQY | TRBJ2-3 | TRBV5-1
ASSSLTGTEVWNEQF | TRBJ2-1 | TRBV7-8
SGLIRGADTQY | TRBJ2-3 | TRBV20-1
ASSFGERTIQY | TRBJ2-4 | TRBV28
SARPFSGPGDGTQY | TRBJ2-5 | TRBV20-1
ATRTGSSTDTQY | TRBJ2-3 | TRBV5-1
SVDDSISTDTQY | TRBJ2-3 | TRBV29-1
ASSLVGQVLDNEQF | TRBJ2-1 | TRBV5-1
ASSSPVLEGYT | TRBJ1-2 | TRBV7-2
ASHGQANTEAF | TRBJ1-1 | TRBV7-2
ASSERWQGGQPQH | TRBJ1-5 | TRBV6-1
SATRLALQETQY | TRBJ2-5 | TRBV20-1
ASSPTLDTQY | TRBJ2-3 | TRBV7-2
ASSLGSYANEKLF | TRBJ1-4 | TRBV5-6
SARDPRGTGELF | TRBJ2-2 | TRBV20-1
ASSQEAVAGGTDTQY | TRBJ2-3 | TRBV4-3
ASSLSRAVSTDTQY | TRBJ2-3 | TRBV7-2
ASSWGWEETQY | TRBJ2-5 | TRBV5-5
ASSATAYGYT | TRBJ1-2 | TRBV12-3/TRBV12-4
ASTRDRGGPDTQY | TRBJ2-3 | TRBV12-3/TRBV12-4
ASSPGTGDPGANVLT | TRBJ2-6 | TRBV6-6
ASSRTGISEAF | TRBJ1-1 | TRBV12-1
ASSLMGPDTQY | TRBJ2-3 | TRBV7-2
ASSPGTSAIRYNEQF | TRBJ2-1 | TRBV5-1
ASSSPYVGQGSDEQF | TRBJ2-1 | TRBV7-6
ASNSGGGTDTQY | TRBJ2-3 | TRBV5-1
ASRGTLFNEKLF | TRBJ1-4 | TRBV28
ASSYRGSDTQY | TRBJ2-3 | TRBV6-6
ASSMQGTDTQY | TRBJ2-3 | TRBV13
ASSPGLAGAQETQY | TRBJ2-5 | TRBV5-6
ASSHLGSTDTQY | TRBJ2-3 | TRBV7-7
ASSSDITNEKLF | TRBJ1-4 | TRBV5-1
ASSPRGQGDLNQPQH | TRBJ1-5 | TRBV7-8
ASRPQGGPEETQY | TRBJ2-5 | TRBV6-6
ASKGLGETQY | TRBJ2-5 | TRBV6-2/TRBV6-3
ASSESSLDHNEQF | TRBJ2-1 | TRBV2
ASRPSTDTQY | TRBJ2-3 | TRBV12-3/TRBV12-4
SVPGITYNEQF | TRBJ2-1 | TRBV29-1
ASSTAGGAFTQPQH | TRBJ1-5 | TRBV5-6
ASSLGGSGTGELF | TRBJ2-2 | TRBV11-2
ASSSSSWNEQF | TRBJ2-1 | TRBV7-2
SVWQGLYYEQY | TRBJ2-7 | TRBV20-1
ASSLMGRRSDTQY | TRBJ2-3 | TRBV11-2
ASSYYALTGGTQY | TRBJ2-5 | TRBV11-2
AISESRVNEQF | TRBJ2-1 | TRBV10-3